Presented here are 30 T cell receptor beta chains from one specimen sequenced in a study of T cell responses to AZD1222 COVID-19 vaccine. Method: immunoSEQ multiplex PCR; TCRdb's copy keeps in-frame clones and lacks some. Of over 90,000 clones in the sample, approximately 88% were seen once. Sequencing was performed on peripheral blood, taken on day 0 of AZD1222 vaccination. The origin of the receptors is an adult in good health.

The V call is TRBV6-5, the J call TRBJ1-2; tentative D call: TRBD1 (5 bases). Germline CDR1 is MNHEY and CDR2 is SVGAGI. V dropped 8 bases and J dropped 5 bases, with 15 bases sitting between them. CDR3 length: 13 residues. CDR3 nucleotides: TGTGCCAGCGGGGATTCAGGGCGGTATGGCTACACCTTC. Its translation: CASGDSGRYGYTF.

The CDR3 is CASSIDAGTPYNEQFF. DNA of the CDR3: TGTGCCAGTAGTATAGATGCGGGAACCCCTTACAATGAGCAGTTCTTC. The V gene is TRBV19, the J gene TRBJ2-1, with a tentative D call TRBD2 (6 bases). Germline CDR1 reads LNHDA; CDR2 reads SQIVND (reference sequence). The CDR3 sequence is 16 residues long. V was trimmed by 0 bases and J by 4 bases, leaving 13 bases between them. The variable domain in full, with the rest retrieved from reference TRBV19 and TRBJ2-1, is DGGITQSPKYLFRKEGQNVTLSCEQNLNHDAMYWYRQDPGQGLRLIYYSQIVNDFQKGDIAEGYSVSREKKESFPLTVTSAQKNPTAFYLCASSIDAGTPYNEQFFGPGTRLTVL.

The chain recombines TRBV28 with TRBJ2-1; D gene ambiguous. Per the germline V gene, CDR1 is MDHEN and CDR2 is SYDVKM. The V gene lost 8 bases and the J gene lost 8 bases, with 19 bases spanning the gap. The CDR3 is 14 residues long. CDR3 DNA sequence: TGTGCCAGCCCTAAGTCGGGTTCTACCCATGAGCAGTTCTTC. Amino acids: CASPKSGSTHEQFF. Full variable domain (remainder filled in from reference TRBV28 and TRBJ2-1): DVKVTQSSRYLVKRTGEKVFLECVQDMDHENMFWYRQDPGLGLRLIYFSYDVKMKEKGDIPEGYSVSREKKERFSLILESASTNQTSMYLCASPKSGSTHEQFFGPGTRLTVL.

The chain carries TRBV21-1 and TRBJ1-3; the table assigns TRBD1, which was not confirmed against the DNA. TRBV21-1 constitutes a pseudogene. CDR3 length equals 18 residues. The CDR3 loop reads CASSKVIQGKDSGNTIYF. The CDR3 region has the DNA TGTGCCAGCAGCAAAGTCATCCAGGGCAAAGACTCTGGAAACACCATATATTTT.

CDR3 sequence: CASSRDSGELFF. The CDR3 DNA follows: TGCGCCAGCAGCCGGGATAGCGGGGAGCTGTTTTTT. The chain recombines TRBV5-1 with TRBJ2-2; TRBD2 is a possible D gene (5 bases). CDR3 length: 12 amino acids. Per the germline V gene, CDR1 is SGHRS and CDR2 is YFSETQ. V lost 4 bases and J 7 bases, leaving 8 bases between the germline ends.

The chain recombines TRBV5-4 with TRBJ1-1, with TRBD1 as a possible D gene (6 bases). CDR3 length: 15 residues. Germline V gene sequence: CDR1 SGHNT, CDR2 YYREEE (reference sequence). V lost 3 bases and J 7 bases, leaving 19 bases between the germline ends. As DNA, the CDR3 is TGTGCCAGCAGCTGGGGGGGGGCAGGCCAGATTGAAGCTTTCTTT. The encoded protein is CASSWGGAGQIEAFF.

V usage is TRBV6-5 and J usage is TRBJ1-3, with D tentatively TRBD1 (5 bases). V was shortened by 4 bases and J by 0 bases, with 13 bases between the two germline ends. The CDR3 is 16 amino acids. CDR1 and CDR2 (germline): MNHEY, SVGAGI. The CDR3 DNA reads as TGTGCCAGCAGTTCCCCGGACACGAGCTCTGGAAACACCATATATTTT. It translates to CASSSPDTSSGNTIYF.

The V gene is TRBV7-8, the J gene TRBJ1-1, with D unclear. The CDR3 spans 14 residues. Germline V gives CDR1 SGHVS, CDR2 FQNEAQ. Trimming removed 5 bases at V and 0 bases at J, with 10 bases between. The CDR3 spells CASSPYLVNTEAFF. The CDR3 DNA follows: TGTGCCAGCAGCCCTTACCTAGTGAACACTGAAGCTTTCTTT.

The chain is built from TRBV29-1 and TRBJ1-1; tentative D call: TRBD1 (6 bases). V shed 7 bases and J shed 6 bases, with 15 bases lying between them. From germline, CDR1 is SQVTM and CDR2 ANQGSEA. CDR3 length: 12 amino acids. CDR3 residues: CSGGQREAEAFF. DNA of the CDR3: TGCAGCGGTGGACAGAGGGAGGCTGAAGCTTTCTTT.

V gene TRBV25-1 combines with J gene TRBJ1-6, with D maybe TRBD1 (5 bases). The V end was cut by 2 bases, the J end by 7 bases, with 9 bases between. Germline-derived CDR1 and CDR2 are MGHDK and SYGVNS. There are 14 residues in the CDR3. CDR3: CASSEGGYNSPLHF. The CDR3 DNA reads TGTGCCAGCAGTGAAGGGGGATACAATTCACCCCTCCACTTT.

Here the CDR3 reads CASSGLVDRAWKKVTEAFF. CDR3 bases: TGTGCCAGCAGCGGATTGGTTGACAGGGCGTGGAAAAAGGTCACTGAAGCTTTCTTT. The J gene is TRBJ1-1, the V gene TRBV7-7, with 7 bases aligning to TRBD1. Germline V lookup: CDR1 SSHAT, CDR2 FNYEAQ (reference sequence). The trim removed 5 bases at V and 4 bases at J, leaving 22 bases unmatched. The CDR3 extends over 19 amino acids.

J is TRBJ2-3 and V is TRBV6-4; 8 positions match TRBD2. V gave up 4 bases and J gave up 1 base; unmatched junction bases: 1. The CDR3 extends over 14 amino acids. Germline V gene sequence: CDR1 MRHNA, CDR2 SNTAGT. The CDR3 nucleotides read TGTGCCAGCAGTGCGACTAGCGGCACAGATACGCAGTATTTT. This sequence encodes CASSATSGTDTQYF.

The V and J genes are TRBV7-2 and TRBJ1-2, with TRBD1 identical over 8 bases. Per the germline V gene, CDR1 is SGHTA and CDR2 is FQGNSA. The CDR3 totals 15 residues. V shed 5 bases and J 0 bases; nucleotides not matched to a gene: 5. The CDR3 sequence: CASSQDRAPNYGYTF. For the CDR3, the DNA is TGTGCCAGCAGCCAGGACAGGGCACCTAACTATGGCTACACCTTC.

V and J are TRBV7-3 and TRBJ2-6; TRBD1 might be the D (5 bases). Germline V gene sequence: CDR1 SGHTA, CDR2 FQGTGA. This CDR3 region has 16 residues. V lost 1 base and J lost 0, with 7 bases in between. The CDR3 coding sequence is TGTGCCAGCAGCTTAAATCAGGGCTCTGGGGCCAACGTCCTGACTTTC. The encoded protein is CASSLNQGSGANVLTF. The whole variable domain, filled in from reference TRBV7-3 and TRBJ2-6, reads GAGVSQTPSNKVTEKGKYVELRCDPISGHTALYWYRQSLGQGPEFLIYFQGTGAADDSGLPNDRFFAVRPEGSVSTLKIQRTERGDSAVYLCASSLNQGSGANVLTFGAGSRLTVL.

The chain couples TRBV19 to TRBJ1-5; D possibly corresponds to TRBD1 (6 bases). V lost 4 bases to trimming and J lost 2 bases, with 21 bases between them. Per germline, CDR1 LNHDA and CDR2 SQIVND (reference sequence). CDR3 length: 18 residues. DNA of the CDR3: TGTGCCAGTAGTAGAGGGGGGTCCGAGTGGGGAGGCAATCAGCCCCAGCATTTT. This gives the protein CASSRGGSEWGGNQPQHF.

V usage is TRBV11-3 and J usage is TRBJ1-2, with D unresolved. The length of the CDR3 is 12 residues. Trimming took off 5 bases at V and 7 bases at J, with 11 bases between the two ends. Germline CDR1 and CDR2: SGHNT and YENEEA. CDR3 sequence: CASSRLRVGYTF. CDR3 coding DNA: TGTGCCAGCAGCCGTTTGAGGGTTGGCTACACCTTC.

The chain carries TRBV19 and TRBJ1-2, with D possibly TRBD1 on 6 matching bases. This CDR3 is built from 15 residues. Trimming stripped 7 bases from V and 4 bases from J, with 19 bases between. CDR1 is LNHDA, CDR2 SQIVND, per germline (reference sequence). CDR3: CASTSQTGNRYGYTF. The CDR3 nucleotides read TGTGCCAGTACCAGCCAAACAGGGAACCGCTATGGCTACACCTTC. The whole variable domain, filled in from reference TRBV19 and TRBJ1-2, reads DGGITQSPKYLFRKEGQNVTLSCEQNLNHDAMYWYRQDPGQGLRLIYYSQIVNDFQKGDIAEGYSVSREKKESFPLTVTSAQKNPTAFYLCASTSQTGNRYGYTFGSGTRLTVV.

J is TRBJ1-2 and V is TRBV7-2; D unclear. This CDR3 comprises 15 residues. Between the trimmed V and J ends, which lost 2 bases and 6 bases, there was a span of 16 bases. Germline CDR1 reads SGHTA; CDR2 reads FQGNSA. Here the CDR3 reads CASSLRISPSDGYTF. The CDR3 coding sequence is TGTGCCAGCAGCTTACGGATATCCCCTTCGGATGGCTACACCTTC.

The genes are TRBV7-9 and TRBJ1-2; 7 nucleotides match TRBD1. The CDR3 length is 14 residues. V was pared by 5 bases and J by 5 bases, with 8 bases of the junction left unmatched. Germline CDR1 is SEHNR and CDR2 is FQNEAQ (reference sequence). The CDR3 spells CASSPGTEQYGYTF. The CDR3 bases are TGTGCCAGCAGCCCCGGGACAGAGCAGTATGGCTACACCTTC. The full variable domain, rest sourced from reference TRBV7-9 and TRBJ1-2, is DTGVSQNPRHKITKRGQNVTFRCDPISEHNRLYWYRQTLGQGPEFLTYFQNEAQLEKSRLLSDRFSAERPKGSFSTLEIQRTEQGDSAMYLCASSPGTEQYGYTFGSGTRLTVV.

The rearrangement uses TRBV7-9 and TRBJ2-1; 11 nucleotides align to TRBD2. After removal of 4 bases from V and 4 bases from J, the junction contained 12 bases not matched to a gene. Germline V gives CDR1 SEHNR, CDR2 FQNEAQ (reference sequence). The length of the CDR3 is 18 residues. The CDR3 sequence is CASSSPPTSGSRYNEQFF. DNA for the CDR3: TGTGCCAGCAGCTCCCCGCCCACTAGCGGGAGCCGATACAATGAGCAGTTCTTC.

This chain connects TRBV28 to TRBJ1-4; D remains ambiguous. Looked up from germline, CDR1 is MDHEN and CDR2 is SYDVKM. The length of the CDR3 is 13 residues. The V end was cut by 3 bases, the J end by 10 bases, with 12 bases between. In nucleotides, the CDR3 is TGTGCCAGCAGTTTGCTGGAGGCTGGAAAACTGTTTTTT. It specifies CASSLLEAGKLFF.

This clone was seen a few times. J is TRBJ2-1 and V is TRBV9; D remains ambiguous. Germline CDR1 and CDR2: SGDLS and YYNGEE. V was trimmed by 0 bases and J by 3 bases, leaving 10 bases between them. There are 15 residues in the CDR3. The CDR3 here is CASSVAGTLYNEQFF. As DNA, the CDR3 is TGTGCCAGCAGCGTAGCCGGAACACTCTACAATGAGCAGTTCTTC.

The rearrangement joins TRBV27 to TRBJ2-7, with 13 bases aligning to TRBD2. Per the germline V gene, CDR1 is MNHEY and CDR2 is SMNVEV (reference sequence). The V segment lost 6 bases and the J segment 9 bases; nucleotides outside the gene matches: 11. This CDR3 spans 15 amino acids. CDR3 bases: TGTGCCAGCAGCCGCTCCGGGACTAGCGGGGTAAGGCAGTACGTC. Protein product: CASSRSGTSGVRQYV.

The chain employs TRBV11-3 and TRBJ2-7; D is unresolved. V was clipped by 3 bases and J by 2 bases, with 5 bases between them. This CDR3 is 12 amino acids long. CDR1 is SGHNT and CDR2 is YENEEA in the germline V gene. The CDR3 region has the DNA TGTGCCAGCAGCTTTCGACCCTACGAGCAGTACTTC. It is translated as CASSFRPYEQYF.

This clone was detected a few times. The rearrangement joins TRBV4-3 to TRBJ2-2; D not resolved. The V gene's germline CDR1 is LGHNA and CDR2 YSLEER. V was shortened by 1 base and J by 7 bases, with 10 bases between the two germline ends. The CDR3 spans 14 residues. CDR3 loop: CASSQVGSYGELFF. As DNA, the CDR3 is TGCGCCAGCAGCCAAGTTGGGTCCTACGGGGAGCTGTTTTTT.

V and J are TRBV5-1 and TRBJ1-6; D is unresolved. The CDR3 contains 15 residues. V was cut by 0 bases and J by 6 bases, with 10 bases left in between. Germline CDR1 is SGHRS and CDR2 is YFSETQ. The CDR3 spells CASSLAGGPNSPLHF. The DNA for the CDR3 is TGCGCCAGCAGCTTGGCAGGAGGTCCTAATTCACCCCTCCACTTT.

The genes are TRBV29-1 and TRBJ1-1; D is perhaps TRBD1 (5 bases). Germline V gene lookup returns CDR1 SQVTM and CDR2 ANQGSEA. The CDR3 spans 13 residues. Trimming stripped 3 bases from V and 5 bases from J, with 13 bases between. DNA for the CDR3: TGCAGCGTTGAGTCAGGGATCGGGACTGAAGCTTTCTTT. Translated: CSVESGIGTEAFF. The full variable domain, its missing parts supplied by reference TRBV29-1 and TRBJ1-1, is SAVISQKPSRDICQRGTSLTIQCQVDSQVTMMFWYRQQPGQSLTLIATANQGSEATYESGFVIDKFPISRPNLTFSTLTVSNMSPEDSSIYLCSVESGIGTEAFFGQGTRLTVV.

The chain carries TRBV4-2 and TRBJ1-5, with D perhaps matching TRBD1 (5 bases). This CDR3 is built from 13 residues. V lost 8 bases, J lost 4 bases, and 12 bases lay in between. From germline, CDR1 is LGHNA and CDR2 YNFKEQ. CDR3 loop: CASATEPNQPQHF. DNA of the CDR3: TGTGCCAGCGCGACAGAGCCAAATCAGCCCCAGCATTTT.

The rearrangement links TRBV19 to TRBJ2-2, with TRBD2 identical over 7 bases. V gave up 1 base and J gave up 0 bases; unmatched junction bases: 5. From germline, CDR1 is LNHDA and CDR2 SQIVND (reference sequence). This CDR3 is built from 17 residues. The CDR3 here is CASSIGLAEANTGELFF. DNA of the CDR3: TGTGCCAGTAGTATAGGTCTAGCGGAAGCGAACACCGGGGAGCTGTTTTTT. Combining the CDR3 with reference TRBV19 and TRBJ2-2 gives the whole variable domain DGGITQSPKYLFRKEGQNVTLSCEQNLNHDAMYWYRQDPGQGLRLIYYSQIVNDFQKGDIAEGYSVSREKKESFPLTVTSAQKNPTAFYLCASSIGLAEANTGELFFGEGSRLTVL.

V gene TRBV6-5 combines with J gene TRBJ1-5; D unresolved. CDR1 MNHEY and CDR2 SVGAGI come from the germline V gene. CDR3 length equals 13 residues. Trimming took 2 bases from V and 7 from J, leaving 9 bases between them. The CDR3 region has the DNA TGTGCCAGCAGTTACACGCAGTGGCAGCCCCAGCATTTT. Protein sequence: CASSYTQWQPQHF.